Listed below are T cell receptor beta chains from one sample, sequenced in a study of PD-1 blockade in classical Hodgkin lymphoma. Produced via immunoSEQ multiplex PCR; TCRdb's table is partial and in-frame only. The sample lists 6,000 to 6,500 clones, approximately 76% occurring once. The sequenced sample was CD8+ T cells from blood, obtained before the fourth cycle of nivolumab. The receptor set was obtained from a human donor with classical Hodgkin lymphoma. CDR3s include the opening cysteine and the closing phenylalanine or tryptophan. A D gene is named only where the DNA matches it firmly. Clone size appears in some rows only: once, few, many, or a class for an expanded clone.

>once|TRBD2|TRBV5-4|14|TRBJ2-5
CASKREYGGETQYF
TGTGCCAGCAAGCGGGAGTATGGTGGAGAGACCCAGTACTTC
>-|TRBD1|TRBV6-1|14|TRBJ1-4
CASRNGTGFKKLFF
TGTGCCAGTAGAAACGGGACAGGGTTTAAAAAACTGTTTTTT
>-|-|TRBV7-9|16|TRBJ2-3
CASSSPTSQSTDTQYF
TGTGCCAGCAGCTCCCCGACTAGTCAAAGCACAGATACGCAGTATTTT
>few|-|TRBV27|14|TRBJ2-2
CASSFRTYSGELFF
TGTGCCAGCAGTTTCAGGACATATTCCGGGGAGCTGTTTTTT
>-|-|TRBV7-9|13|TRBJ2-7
CASSLPQVDEQYF
TGTGCCAGCAGCTTACCCCAAGTGGACGAGCAGTACTTC
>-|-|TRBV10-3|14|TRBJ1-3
CAISEDSTGNTIYF
TGTGCCATCAGTGAAGACAGCACAGGAAACACCATATATTTT
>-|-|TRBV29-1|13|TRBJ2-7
CSVGDGEGYEQYF
TGCAGCGTGGGGGACGGCGAAGGGTACGAGCAGTACTTC
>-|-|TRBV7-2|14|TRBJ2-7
CASRYQGFSYEQYF
TGTGCCAGCAGATACCAGGGATTCTCCTACGAGCAGTACTTC
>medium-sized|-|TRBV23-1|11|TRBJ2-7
CASQALDEQYF
TGCGCCAGCCAGGCGCTTGACGAGCAGTACTTC
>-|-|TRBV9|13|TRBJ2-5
CASSPADVETQYF
TGTGCCAGCAGCCCCGCGGACGTTGAGACCCAGTACTTC
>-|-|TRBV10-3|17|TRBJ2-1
CAISESSSRGPYNEQFF
TGTGCCATCAGTGAGTCCAGTTCTCGGGGGCCATACAATGAGCAGTTCTTC
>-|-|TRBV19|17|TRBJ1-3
CASSIPHSTEPGNTIYF
TGTGCCAGTAGTATCCCACACTCAACAGAGCCTGGAAACACCATATATTTT
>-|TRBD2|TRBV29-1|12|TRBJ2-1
CSGGAGEGEQFF
TGCAGCGGGGGAGCGGGAGAAGGTGAGCAGTTCTTC
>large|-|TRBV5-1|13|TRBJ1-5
CASSSEGDQPQHF
TGCGCCAGCAGCTCGGAAGGGGATCAGCCCCAGCATTTT
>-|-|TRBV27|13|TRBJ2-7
CASSPISSYEQYF
TGTGCCAGCAGTCCTATTAGCTCCTACGAGCAGTACTTC
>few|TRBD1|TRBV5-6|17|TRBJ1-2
CASSPGQGLATYYGYTF
TGTGCCAGCAGCCCGGGACAGGGTCTCGCGACGTACTATGGCTACACCTTC
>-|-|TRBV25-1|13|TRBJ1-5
CASSEGARQPQHF
TGTGCCAGCAGTGAGGGGGCTCGCCAGCCCCAGCATTTT
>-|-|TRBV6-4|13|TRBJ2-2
CASSDDDPGELFF
TGTGCCAGCAGTGACGACGACCCCGGGGAGCTGTTTTTT
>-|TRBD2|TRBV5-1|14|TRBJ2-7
CASSLGLAGAEQYF
TGCGCCAGCAGCTTGGGACTAGCGGGAGCCGAGCAGTACTTC
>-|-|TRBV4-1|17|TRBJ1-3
CASSQDFTPLTGNTIYF
TGCGCCAGCAGCCAAGATTTTACCCCTTTGACTGGAAACACCATATATTTT
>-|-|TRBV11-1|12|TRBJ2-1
CASSHRYNEQFF
TGTGCCAGCAGCCACCGTTACAATGAGCAGTTCTTC
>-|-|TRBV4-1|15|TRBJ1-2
CASSQAPKAVEGYTF
TGCGCCAGCAGCCAAGCACCTAAGGCAGTCGAAGGCTACACCTTC
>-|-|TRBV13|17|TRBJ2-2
CASSLEDSRRGTGELFF
TGTGCCAGCAGCTTAGAGGACAGCCGGAGAGGCACCGGGGAGCTGTTTTTT
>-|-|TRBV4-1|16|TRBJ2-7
CASSQGPAHSTREQYF
TGCGCCAGCAGCCAAGGCCCGGCTCACTCAACGCGCGAGCAGTACTTC
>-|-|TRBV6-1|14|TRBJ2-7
CAIGATGSSYEQYF
TGTGCCATCGGGGCGACAGGAAGCTCCTACGAGCAGTACTTC
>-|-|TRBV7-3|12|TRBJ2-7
CASSLGGGEQYF
TGTGCCAGCAGCTTAGGAGGGGGCGAGCAGTACTTC
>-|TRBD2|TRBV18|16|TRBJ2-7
CASSLILAGAPYEQYF
TGTGCCAGCTCACTGATTCTAGCGGGAGCCCCCTACGAGCAGTACTTC
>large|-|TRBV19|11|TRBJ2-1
CASSLGERPFF
TGTGCCAGTAGCCTGGGGGAGAGACCGTTCTTC
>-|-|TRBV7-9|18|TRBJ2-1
CASSSRGDRGAPYNEQFF
TGTGCCAGCAGCTCCCGCGGTGACCGCGGGGCCCCCTACAATGAGCAGTTCTTC
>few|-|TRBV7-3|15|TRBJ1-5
CASTLGGSDNQPQHF
TGTGCCAGCACGCTAGGGGGATCCGACAATCAGCCCCAGCATTTT
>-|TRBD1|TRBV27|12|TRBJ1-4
CASGQGIEKLFF
TGTGCCAGCGGACAGGGGATTGAAAAACTGTTTTTT
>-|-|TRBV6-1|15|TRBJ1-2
CASSEGHWGSYGYTF
TGTGCCAGCAGTGAGGGGCACTGGGGTTCCTATGGCTACACCTTC
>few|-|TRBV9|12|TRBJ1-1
CASSVRGDPAFF
TGTGCCAGCAGCGTAAGAGGGGACCCAGCTTTCTTT
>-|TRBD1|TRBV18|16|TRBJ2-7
CASSSMTGGFLYEQYF
TGTGCCAGCTCATCGATGACAGGGGGCTTCCTTTACGAGCAGTACTTC
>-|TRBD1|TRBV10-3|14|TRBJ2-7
CAVGADRGNYEQYF
TGTGCCGTCGGCGCGGACAGGGGGAACTACGAGCAGTACTTC
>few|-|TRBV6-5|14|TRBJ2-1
CASTATPILDEQFF
TGTGCCAGCACCGCCACCCCGATATTAGATGAGCAGTTCTTC
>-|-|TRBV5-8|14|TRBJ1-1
CASSSQGLYTEAFF
TGTGCCAGCAGCTCACAGGGTTTGTACACTGAAGCTTTCTTT
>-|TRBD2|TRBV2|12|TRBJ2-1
CAIRGGRYEQFF
TGTGCCATACGGGGGGGGCGTTATGAGCAGTTCTTC
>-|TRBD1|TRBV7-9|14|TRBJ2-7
CASSLGRTGNEQYF
TGTGCCAGCAGCTTAGGGCGGACAGGGAACGAGCAGTACTTC
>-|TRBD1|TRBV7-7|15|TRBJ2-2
CASSTRTGNTGELFF
TGTGCCAGCAGCACCCGGACAGGGAACACCGGGGAGCTGTTTTTT
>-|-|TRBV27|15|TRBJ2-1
CASSSGAPAYNEQFF
TGTGCCAGCAGTTCAGGGGCCCCTGCCTACAATGAGCAGTTCTTC
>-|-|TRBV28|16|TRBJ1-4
CASSPLPRQLNEKLFF
TGTGCCAGCAGCCCTCTACCGAGACAGCTAAATGAAAAACTGTTTTTT
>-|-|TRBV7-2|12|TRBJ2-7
CASSPGTYEQYF
TGTGCCAGCAGTCCCGGGACCTACGAGCAGTACTTC
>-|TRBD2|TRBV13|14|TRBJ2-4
CASSLGGLQNIQYF
TGTGCCAGCAGCTTAGGGGGACTACAAAACATTCAGTACTTC
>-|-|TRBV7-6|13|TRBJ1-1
CASSLTGNTEAFF
TGTGCCAGCAGCCTGACAGGGAACACTGAAGCTTTCTTT
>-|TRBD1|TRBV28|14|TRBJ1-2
CASSPGQGWYGYTF
TGTGCCAGCAGTCCTGGACAGGGATGGTATGGCTACACCTTC
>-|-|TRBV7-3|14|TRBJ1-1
CASSLLFGQPEAFF
TGTGCCAGCAGCTTACTCTTCGGACAGCCCGAAGCTTTCTTT